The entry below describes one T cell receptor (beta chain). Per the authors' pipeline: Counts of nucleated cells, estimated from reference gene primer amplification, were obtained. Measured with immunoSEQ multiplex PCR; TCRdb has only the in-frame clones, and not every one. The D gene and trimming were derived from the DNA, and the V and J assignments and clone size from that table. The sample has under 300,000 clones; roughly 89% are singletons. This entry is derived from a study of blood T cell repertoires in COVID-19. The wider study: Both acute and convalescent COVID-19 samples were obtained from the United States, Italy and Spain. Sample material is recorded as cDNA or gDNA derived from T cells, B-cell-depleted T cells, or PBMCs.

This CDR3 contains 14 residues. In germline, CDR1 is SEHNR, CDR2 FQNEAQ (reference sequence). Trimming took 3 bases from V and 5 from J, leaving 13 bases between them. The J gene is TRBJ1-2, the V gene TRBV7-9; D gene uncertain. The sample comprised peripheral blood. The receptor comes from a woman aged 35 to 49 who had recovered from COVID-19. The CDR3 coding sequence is TGTGCCAGCAGCTTCGCTTCTACCTTATATGGCTACACCTTC. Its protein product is CASSFASTLYGYTF.